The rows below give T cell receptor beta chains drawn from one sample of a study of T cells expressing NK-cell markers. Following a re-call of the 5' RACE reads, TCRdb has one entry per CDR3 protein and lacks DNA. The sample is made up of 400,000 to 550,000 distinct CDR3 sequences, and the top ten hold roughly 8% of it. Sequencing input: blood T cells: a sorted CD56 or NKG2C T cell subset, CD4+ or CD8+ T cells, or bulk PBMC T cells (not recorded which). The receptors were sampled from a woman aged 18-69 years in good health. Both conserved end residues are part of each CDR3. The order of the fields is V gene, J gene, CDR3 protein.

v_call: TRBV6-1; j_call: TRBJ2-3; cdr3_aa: CASSSGGFPGTDTQYF
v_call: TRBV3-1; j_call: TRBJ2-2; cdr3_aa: CASTLSGGTGELFF
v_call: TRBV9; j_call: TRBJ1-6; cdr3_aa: CASSEGPNYNSPLHF
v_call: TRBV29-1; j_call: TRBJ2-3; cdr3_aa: CSVGRLAGDRTDTQYF
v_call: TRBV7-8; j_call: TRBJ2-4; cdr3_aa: CASSLGAGGDIQYF
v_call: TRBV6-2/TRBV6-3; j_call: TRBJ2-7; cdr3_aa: CASSRGREQYF
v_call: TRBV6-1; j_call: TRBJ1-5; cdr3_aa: CASRPGGGNQPQHF
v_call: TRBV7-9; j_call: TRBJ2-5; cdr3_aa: CASSGEGGLTQYF
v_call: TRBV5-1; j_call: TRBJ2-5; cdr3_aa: CASSLGGDLLETQYF
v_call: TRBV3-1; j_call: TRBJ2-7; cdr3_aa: CASSQEGLGRYEQYF
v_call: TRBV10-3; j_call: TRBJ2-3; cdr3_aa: CAISQGQGHTDTQYF
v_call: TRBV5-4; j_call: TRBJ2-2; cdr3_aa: CASSLPRTEVANTGELFF
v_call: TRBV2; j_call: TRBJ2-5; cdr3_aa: CASSPFASGAEETQYF
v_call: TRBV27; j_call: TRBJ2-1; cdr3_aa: CASSHIAGGGSYNEQFF
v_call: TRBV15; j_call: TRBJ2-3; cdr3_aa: CATSNYRVTDTQYF
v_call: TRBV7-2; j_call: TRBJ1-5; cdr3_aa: CASSTSGTGTNQPQHF
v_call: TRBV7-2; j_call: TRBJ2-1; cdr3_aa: CASSAQLGLAGNEQFF
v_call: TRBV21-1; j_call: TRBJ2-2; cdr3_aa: CASSKGQNTGELFF
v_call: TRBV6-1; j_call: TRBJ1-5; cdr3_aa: CASSQRWINQPQHF
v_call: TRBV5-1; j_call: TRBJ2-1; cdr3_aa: CASARLAAANEQFF
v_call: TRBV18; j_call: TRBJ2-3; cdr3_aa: CASSPAEGIEDTQYF
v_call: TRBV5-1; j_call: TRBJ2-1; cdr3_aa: CASSGGTGSYNEQFF
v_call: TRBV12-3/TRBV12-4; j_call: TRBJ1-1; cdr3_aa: CASSSPGAPDTEAFF
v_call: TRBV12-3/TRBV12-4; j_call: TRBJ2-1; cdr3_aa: CASSLIVRQTAYNEQFF
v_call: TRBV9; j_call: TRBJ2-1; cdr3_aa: CASSVEAGENEQFF
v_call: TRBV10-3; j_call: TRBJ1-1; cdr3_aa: CAISDTNTEAFF
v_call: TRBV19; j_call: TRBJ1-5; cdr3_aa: CASKDRDSNQPQHF
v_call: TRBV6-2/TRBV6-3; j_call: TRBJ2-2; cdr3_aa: CASRPMRANGELFF
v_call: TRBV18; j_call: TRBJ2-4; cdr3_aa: CASSLWTGKNIQYF